This T cell receptor (beta chain) came from a study of T cell repertoires in cytomegalovirus infection. A word on this clonotype: As yet, its antigen is unknown.

The V gene's germline CDR1 is MNHEY and CDR2 SMNVEV (reference sequence). Trimming shortened V by 5 bases and J by 10 bases, and 24 bases separated the two germline ends. The CDR3 extends over 16 amino acids. Study-wide findings and caveats: Using cumulative public TCR beta family frequency, the authors identified those who carried CMV together with the relevant HLA.

MiXCR, applied by TCRdb to the reads, yields one record per CDR3 protein. There are 360,000 or so distinct CDR3 sequences in the sample; nearly 35% occur only once, and roughly 12% lies in the top ten. This TCR came from a human donor in good health (CMV status not recorded). Some clones in this sample may be carry-over from other donors' samples. The material sequenced was cultured PBMCs, taken from culture after CMV antigen stimulation. V is TRBV27 and J is TRBJ2-1; a possible D gene is TRBD2 (6 bases). The CDR3 loop is CASSLLSGPLASEQFF. The CDR3 DNA reads as TGTGCCAGCAGTCTCCTTAGCGGTCCCCTTGCAAGCGAGCAGTTCTTC.